These T cell receptor beta chains were read from a single sample in a study of blood T cell repertoires in COVID-19. Using immunoSEQ multiplex PCR, the repertoire was profiled, and TCRdb retains in-frame clones only, with some absent. In the table there are around 220,000 clones, around 90% of which are singletons. Sequencing was carried out using PBMCs or T cells enriched from blood (not recorded which). The receptors stem from a woman aged 18-29 years who had recovered from COVID-19. Each CDR3 is given with its conserved first and last residue. Each record gives: J gene, V gene, D gene, CDR3 protein, CDR3 DNA. D genes are given only for firm matches.

J gene: TRBJ2-7; V gene: TRBV5-1; D gene: -; CDR3 protein: CASSLVSPSVEQYF; CDR3 DNA: TGCGCCAGCAGCTTGGTTTCCCCCTCGGTCGAGCAGTACTTC
J gene: TRBJ2-3; V gene: TRBV29-1; D gene: -; CDR3 protein: CSVDSGADTQYF; CDR3 DNA: TGCAGCGTTGATTCCGGGGCAGATACGCAGTATTTT
J gene: TRBJ1-2; V gene: TRBV10-3; D gene: -; CDR3 protein: CAISEPDRGYGYTF; CDR3 DNA: TGTGCCATCAGTGAGCCCGACAGAGGATATGGCTACACCTTC
J gene: TRBJ1-3; V gene: TRBV5-6; D gene: -; CDR3 protein: CASRRRGGNTIYF; CDR3 DNA: TGTGCCAGCAGGCGCAGGGGAGGAAACACCATATATTTT
J gene: TRBJ1-6; V gene: TRBV28; D gene: -; CDR3 protein: CASSAPQLYNSPLHF; CDR3 DNA: TGTGCCAGCAGTGCCCCCCAACTCTATAATTCACCCCTCCACTTT
J gene: TRBJ2-1; V gene: TRBV5-4; D gene: -; CDR3 protein: CASRLRRYREQFF; CDR3 DNA: TGTGCCAGCAGACTACGGAGGTACCGGGAGCAGTTCTTC
J gene: TRBJ2-1; V gene: TRBV3-1/TRBV3-2; D gene: -; CDR3 protein: CASSQVGDRFNEQFF; CDR3 DNA: TGTGCCAGCAGCCAAGTGGGCGACAGGTTCAATGAGCAGTTCTTC
J gene: TRBJ2-2; V gene: TRBV28; D gene: -; CDR3 protein: CASSWGLMTGELFF; CDR3 DNA: TGTGCCAGCAGTTGGGGCCTTATGACCGGGGAGCTGTTTTTT
J gene: TRBJ1-2; V gene: TRBV9; D gene: TRBD1; CDR3 protein: CASSVGTGNLGGYTF; CDR3 DNA: TGTGCCAGCAGCGTCGGGACAGGGAATTTGGGTGGCTACACCTTC
J gene: TRBJ2-1; V gene: TRBV28; D gene: TRBD2; CDR3 protein: CASSLLPSGGYNEQFF; CDR3 DNA: TGTGCCAGCAGTCTATTACCTAGCGGGGGTTACAATGAGCAGTTCTTC
J gene: TRBJ2-7; V gene: TRBV29-1; D gene: TRBD1; CDR3 protein: CSVKDDRGFSDEQYF; CDR3 DNA: TGCAGCGTTAAAGATGACAGGGGGTTTTCGGACGAGCAGTACTTC
J gene: TRBJ1-3; V gene: TRBV28; D gene: -; CDR3 protein: CASIGGAGGNTIYF; CDR3 DNA: TGTGCCAGCATCGGGGGAGCGGGTGGAAACACCATATATTTT
J gene: TRBJ2-5; V gene: TRBV19; D gene: -; CDR3 protein: CASSFGVGGTQYF; CDR3 DNA: TGTGCCAGTAGTTTCGGAGTCGGAGGGACCCAGTACTTC
J gene: TRBJ1-5; V gene: TRBV2; D gene: -; CDR3 protein: CASRGVLGQPQHF; CDR3 DNA: TGTGCCAGCAGAGGGGTATTAGGGCAGCCCCAGCATTTT
J gene: TRBJ2-3; V gene: TRBV18; D gene: -; CDR3 protein: CASSGLSTDTQYF; CDR3 DNA: TGTGCCAGCTCAGGGCTCAGCACAGATACGCAGTATTTT